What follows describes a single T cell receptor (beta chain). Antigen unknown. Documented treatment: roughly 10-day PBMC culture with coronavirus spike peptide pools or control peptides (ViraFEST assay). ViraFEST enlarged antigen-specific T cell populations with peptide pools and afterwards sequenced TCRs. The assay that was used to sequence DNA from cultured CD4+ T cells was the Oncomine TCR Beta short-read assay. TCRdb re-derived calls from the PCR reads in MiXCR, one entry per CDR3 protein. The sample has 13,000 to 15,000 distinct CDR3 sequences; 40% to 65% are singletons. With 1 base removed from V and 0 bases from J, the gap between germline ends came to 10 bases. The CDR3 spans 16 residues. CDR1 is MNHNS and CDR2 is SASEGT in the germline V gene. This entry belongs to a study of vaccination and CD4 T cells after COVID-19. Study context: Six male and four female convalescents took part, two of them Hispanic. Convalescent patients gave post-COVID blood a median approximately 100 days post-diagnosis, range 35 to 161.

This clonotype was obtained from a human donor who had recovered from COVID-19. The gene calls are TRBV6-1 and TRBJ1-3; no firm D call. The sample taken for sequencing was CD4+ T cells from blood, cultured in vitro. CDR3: CASSEDGRLSGNTIYF. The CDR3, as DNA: TGTGCCAGCAGTGAAGACGGACGGCTCTCTGGAAACACCATATATTTT.